This T cell receptor (beta chain) is drawn from a study of shared clonotypes between healthy human individuals. Points from the study as a whole: Generation probability values for non-shared clonotypes were lower than those for clonotypes shared by all four donors.

TCRdb's table, derived via immunoSEQ multiplex PCR, lists solely in-frame clones and lacks some. The data hold about 750,000 clones, with almost 95% observed a single time. Selected positively for CCR7 and CD45RO-negative, naive CD8 cells excluded terminally differentiated effector memory CD45RA+ cells. The junction had 7 bases not matched to a gene; V was cut back by 5 bases and J by 4 bases. From germline, CDR1 is SEHNR and CDR2 FQNEAQ (reference sequence). CDR3 size: 15 residues. A note on this clone: Its antigen is undetermined.

This sequence originates from a man aged 25-45 years in good health. The sample taken for sequencing was naive CD8+ T cells sorted from blood. V and J are TRBV7-9 and TRBJ2-3, with 9 bases fitting TRBD1. The CDR3 protein is CASSLQGAGADTQYF. The CDR3 DNA sequence: TGTGCCAGCAGCCTACAGGGGGCAGGTGCAGATACGCAGTATTTT.